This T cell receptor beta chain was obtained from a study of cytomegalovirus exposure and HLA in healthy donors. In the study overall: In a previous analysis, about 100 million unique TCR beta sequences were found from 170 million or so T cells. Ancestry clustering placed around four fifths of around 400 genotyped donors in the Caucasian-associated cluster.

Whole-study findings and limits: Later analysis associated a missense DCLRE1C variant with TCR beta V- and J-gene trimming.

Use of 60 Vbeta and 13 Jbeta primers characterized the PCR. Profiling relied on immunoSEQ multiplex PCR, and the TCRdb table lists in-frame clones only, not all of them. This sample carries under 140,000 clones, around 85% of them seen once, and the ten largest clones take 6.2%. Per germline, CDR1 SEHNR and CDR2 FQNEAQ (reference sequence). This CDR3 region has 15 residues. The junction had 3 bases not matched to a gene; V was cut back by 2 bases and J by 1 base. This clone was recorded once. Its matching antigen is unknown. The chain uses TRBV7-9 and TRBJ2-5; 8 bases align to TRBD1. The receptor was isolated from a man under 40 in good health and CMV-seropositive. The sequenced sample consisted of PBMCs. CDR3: CASSLSQGAQETQYF. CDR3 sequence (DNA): TGTGCCAGCAGCTTAAGTCAGGGGGCCCAAGAGACCCAGTACTTC. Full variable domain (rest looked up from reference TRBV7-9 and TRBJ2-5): DTGVSQNPRHKITKRGQNVTFRCDPISEHNRLYWYRQTLGQGPEFLTYFQNEAQLEKSRLLSDRFSAERPKGSFSTLEIQRTEQGDSAMYLCASSLSQGAQETQYFGPGTRLLVL.